Shown below are 23 T cell receptor beta chains from a single sample sequenced in a study of shared clonotypes between healthy human individuals. Using immunoSEQ multiplex PCR, the repertoire was profiled, and TCRdb retains in-frame clones only, with some absent. The sample lists 2 million to 2.5 million clones, around 92% occurring once. Source material: naive CD4+ T cells from PBMCs. Subset reported: CD45RA+ positively selected. The receptors derive from a man between 18 and 35 years old in good health. Some clones in this sample may be carry-over from other donors' samples.

V usage is TRBV9 and J usage is TRBJ1-1, with 7 bases matching TRBD1. The CDR3 runs 16 residues. Per germline, CDR1 SGDLS and CDR2 YYNGEE. The V segment lost 5 bases and the J segment 5 bases; nucleotides outside the gene matches: 15. In nucleotides, the CDR3 is TGTGCCAGCAGTTTTTCACCCCGACAGGGAGGGACTGAAGCTTTCTTT. As protein: CASSFSPRQGGTEAFF.

V gene TRBV9 combines with J gene TRBJ2-1; D unresolved. The CDR3 has 16 residues. Germline V CDR1 and CDR2: SGDLS, YYNGEE. The V gene lost 0 bases and the J gene lost 9 bases, with 19 bases spanning the gap. The CDR3 coding sequence is TGTGCCAGCAGCGTAGTTCCCCGCCCGACTTTAACTGAGCAGTTCTTC. Protein sequence: CASSVVPRPTLTEQFF.

The J gene is TRBJ2-2, the V gene TRBV10-3, with 7 bases identical to TRBD1. CDR3 size: 15 residues. The V gene's germline CDR1 is ENHRY and CDR2 SYGVKD. J was trimmed by 0 bases and V by 4 bases; bases with no gene match: 2. The CDR3 bases are TGTGCCATCAGTGGGGACAGAGCGAACACCGGGGAGCTGTTTTTT. As protein: CAISGDRANTGELFF.

This rearrangement joins TRBV4-1 to TRBJ2-7, with 7 bases that match TRBD1. Looked up from germline, CDR1 is MGHRA and CDR2 is YSYEKL. CDR3 length: 16 amino acids. V lost 1 base and J lost 3; bases outside the gene matches: 9. The CDR3 loop reads CASSQGWGQMFYEQYF. In nucleotides, the CDR3 is TGCGCCAGCAGCCAAGGTTGGGGACAGATGTTCTACGAGCAGTACTTC.

V usage is TRBV29-1 and J usage is TRBJ2-5, with a possible D match to TRBD2 (5 bases). CDR3 length: 12 residues. Germline V gives CDR1 SQVTM, CDR2 ANQGSEA. Trimming removed 8 bases from V and 7 bases from J, with 17 bases in between. The CDR3 loop reads CSLYTGSGTQYF. CDR3 sequence (DNA): TGCAGCCTCTACACGGGATCCGGGACCCAGTACTTC.

The rearrangement joins TRBV6-6 to TRBJ2-7; TRBD2 might be the D (6 bases). This CDR3 is 14 amino acids long. Per germline, CDR1 MNHNY and CDR2 SVGAGI (reference sequence). The V and J ends lost 2 bases and 3 bases respectively, with 11 bases between them. The CDR3 DNA reads as TGTGCCAGCAGTTACAGGAGGGCCTACTACGAGCAGTACTTC. Its protein is CASSYRRAYYEQYF.

In the case of this clone: The sample has other DNA sequences that encode this CDR3 too. The chain couples TRBV6-1 to TRBJ1-2, with D perhaps matching TRBD1 (5 bases). The CDR3 runs to 16 residues. The germline V gene has CDR1 MNHNS and CDR2 SASEGT. Trimming removed 0 bases from V and 0 bases from J, with 11 bases in between. CDR3 DNA sequence: TGTGCCAGCAGTGAAGCGGGACGGGGGGCTAACTATGGCTACACCTTC. Residues: CASSEAGRGANYGYTF.

V is TRBV5-1 and J is TRBJ1-1, with 8 positions matching TRBD1. CDR1 and CDR2 (germline): SGHRS, YFSETQ. The CDR3 has 14 amino acids. V trimming: 3 bases; J trimming: 3 bases; junction bases outside the gene matches: 4. CDR3 in amino acids: CASSSYRGDTEAFF. Written as DNA, the CDR3 is TGCGCCAGCAGCTCTTACAGGGGGGACACTGAAGCTTTCTTT.

The J gene is TRBJ2-7, the V gene TRBV2; D may be TRBD1 (5 bases). CDR3 length equals 17 residues. V was pared by 7 bases and J by 0 bases, with 22 bases between. CDR1 and CDR2 (germline): SNHLY, FYNNEI. The CDR3 sequence: CASIKPQGLETSYEQYF. CDR3 in DNA: TGTGCCAGCATTAAACCGCAGGGTCTGGAGACCTCCTACGAGCAGTACTTC.

This rearrangement joins TRBV5-1 to TRBJ1-4; D call uncertain. Germline V gene data show CDR1 as SGHRS and CDR2 as YFSETQ. This CDR3 region has 14 residues. V lost 4 bases and J lost 5, with 12 bases in between. CDR3 sequence (DNA): TGCGCCAGCAGCAATGACATGGGAAATGAAAAACTGTTTTTT. It translates to CASSNDMGNEKLFF.

Notes on this clone: The junction departs from germline at one end; a sequencing error may be responsible. The genes are TRBV7-9 and TRBJ2-7, with D possibly called TRBD1 or TRBD2 (6 bases each). CDR1 SEHNR and CDR2 FQNEAQ come from the germline V gene (reference sequence). CDR3 size: 12 residues. The CDR3 is CAGSGGGYEQYF. The CDR3 DNA reads TGTGCCGGCAGCGGAGGGGGTTACGAGCAGTACTTC.

This sequence joins TRBV7-2 and TRBJ2-7, with 8 nucleotides matching TRBD2. The ends lost 3 bases at V and 5 bases at J; junction bases unmatched: 12. Germline assignment: CDR1 SGHTA and CDR2 FQGNSA. CDR3 length: 16 residues. CDR3 DNA: TGTGCCAGCAGCTTTCAACGGGCGGGAGGCCCACACGAGCAGTACTTC. It codes for CASSFQRAGGPHEQYF.

V gene TRBV27 combines with J gene TRBJ2-1; 7 positions agree with TRBD1. CDR1 and CDR2 from the germline V gene are MNHEY and SMNVEV (reference sequence). The V gene end was trimmed by 5 bases and the J gene end by 9 bases; junction bases not matched to a gene: 1. This CDR3 is 11 amino acids long. In DNA form, the CDR3 reads TGTGCCAGCAGTACAGGGGTTGAGCAGTTCTTC. The encoded protein is CASSTGVEQFF.

The gene calls are TRBV7-9 and TRBJ1-5; D possibly corresponds to TRBD1 (6 bases). Trimming removed 5 bases from V and 3 bases from J, with 11 bases in between. The CDR3 totals 14 residues. Per germline, CDR1 SEHNR and CDR2 FQNEAQ (reference sequence). The CDR3 DNA reads as TGTGCCAGCAGCCTAACAGGGATCAATCAGCCCCAGCATTTT. This translates into CASSLTGINQPQHF.

A word on this clone: The sample has other DNA sequences that encode this CDR3 too. The V call is TRBV28, the J call TRBJ2-7; TRBD1 agrees at 10 bases. The CDR3 spans 14 residues. Trimming removed 6 bases from V and 1 base from J; junction bases left unmatched: 3. From germline, CDR1 is MDHEN and CDR2 SYDVKM. CDR3 nucleotide sequence: TGTGCCAGCAGCCGGACAGGGGGGTCCTACGAGCAGTACTTC. Residues: CASSRTGGSYEQYF. Looking up the rest from reference TRBV28 and TRBJ2-7 gives the full variable domain: DVKVTQSSRYLVKRTGEKVFLECVQDMDHENMFWYRQDPGLGLRLIYFSYDVKMKEKGDIPEGYSVSREKKERFSLILESASTNQTSMYLCASSRTGGSYEQYFGPGTRLTVT.

The rearrangement uses TRBV19 and TRBJ2-1; TRBD2 aligns across 7 bases. The CDR3 contains 15 residues. Germline trimming cut 3 bases from V and 5 bases from J; bases unmatched to any gene: 7. Germline loops: CDR1 LNHDA, CDR2 SQIVND (reference sequence). This chain's CDR3 is CASSIAGTTHNEQFF. Written as DNA, the CDR3 is TGTGCCAGTAGTATTGCCGGGACTACCCACAATGAGCAGTTCTTC.

The rearrangement joins TRBV28 to TRBJ1-4; TRBD1 matches 8 bases. The V and J ends lost 6 bases and 8 bases, in that order; junction bases with no gene match: 11. Germline loops: CDR1 MDHEN, CDR2 SYDVKM. The CDR3 consists of 15 residues. In DNA, the CDR3 is TGTGCCAGCAGCCTGCCGGCAGGGGGCGGGGAAAAACTGTTTTTT. Protein sequence: CASSLPAGGGEKLFF.

The rearrangement uses TRBV27 and TRBJ1-4, with TRBD1 matching over 7 bases. J gave up 8 bases and V 6 bases, and 6 bases lay outside the gene matches. The length of the CDR3 is 13 residues. The V gene's germline CDR1 is MNHEY and CDR2 SMNVEV (reference sequence). The CDR3 reads CASRGQRKEKLFF. Written as DNA, the CDR3 is TGTGCCAGCAGGGGACAGCGGAAGGAAAAACTGTTTTTT.

About this clone itself: The sample contains more than one DNA sequence encoding this CDR3. CDR3 sequence reads: CASSQDGNYGYTF. Here the CDR3 DNA reads TGCGCCAGCAGCCAAGACGGGAACTATGGCTACACCTTC. This sequence joins TRBV4-3 and TRBJ1-2, with D unclear. Germline CDR1 is LGHNA and CDR2 is YSLEER. This CDR3 has 13 amino acids. The ends were cut back, 0 bases at V and 2 bases at J, with 4 bases in the middle.

The CDR3 loop reads CASSALGSYNEQFF. CDR3 coding DNA: TGTGCCAGCAGCGCTTTAGGGAGTTACAATGAGCAGTTCTTC. The chain uses TRBV5-4 and TRBJ2-1, with D perhaps matching TRBD2 (5 bases). CDR3 length equals 14 residues. CDR1 and CDR2 (germline): SGHNT, YYREEE (reference sequence). V lost 4 bases, J lost 4 bases, and 12 bases lay in between.

The chain's CDR3 is CASSSFLRGLNYGYTF. Written as DNA, the CDR3 is TGTGCCAGCAGTTCCTTCCTAAGGGGGCTAAACTATGGCTACACCTTC. This chain uses TRBV6-5 with TRBJ1-2; 7 bases agree with TRBD1. The CDR3 length is 16 residues. Germline V CDR1 and CDR2: MNHEY, SVGAGI. Unmatched junction bases numbered 10, after V lost 4 bases and J lost 2 bases.

This sequence joins TRBV23-1 and TRBJ1-2; D call uncertain. TRBV23-1 is an open reading frame, and its role is uncertain. The CDR3 length is 16 residues. The V and J ends lost 3 bases and 4 bases respectively, with 18 bases between them. The CDR3 spells CASSHLILPSGYGYTF. As DNA, the CDR3 is TGCGCCAGCAGTCACCTGATATTACCGAGCGGCTATGGCTACACCTTC.

The J gene is TRBJ2-6, the V gene TRBV7-3, with D tentatively TRBD1 (5 bases). The V end lost 5 bases, the J end lost 4 bases, and 12 bases lay between the germline ends. CDR3 size: 15 residues. Per germline, CDR1 SGHTA and CDR2 FQGTGA. The CDR3 spells CASSLQAGGANVLTF. CDR3 nucleotides: TGTGCCAGCAGCCTACAGGCTGGGGGGGCCAACGTCCTGACTTTC.